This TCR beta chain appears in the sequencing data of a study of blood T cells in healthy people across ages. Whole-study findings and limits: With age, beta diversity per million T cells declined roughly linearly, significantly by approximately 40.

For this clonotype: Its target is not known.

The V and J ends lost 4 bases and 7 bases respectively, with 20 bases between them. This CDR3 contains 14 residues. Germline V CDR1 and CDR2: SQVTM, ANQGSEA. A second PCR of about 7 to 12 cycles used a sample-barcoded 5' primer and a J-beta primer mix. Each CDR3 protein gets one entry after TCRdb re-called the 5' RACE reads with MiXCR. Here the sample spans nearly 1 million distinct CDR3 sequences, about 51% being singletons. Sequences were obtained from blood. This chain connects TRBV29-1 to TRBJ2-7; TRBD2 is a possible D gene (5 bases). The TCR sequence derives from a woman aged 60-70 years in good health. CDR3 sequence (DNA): TGCAGCGTTGGGGTCGACGGCGACTACAATGAGCAGTACTTC. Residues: CSVGVDGDYNEQYF.